A selection of T cell receptor beta chains follows, all from one sample in a study of shared clonotypes between healthy human individuals. Clones were sequenced by immunoSEQ multiplex PCR, and TCRdb holds only the in-frame ones, with some missing. This sample has 300,000 or so clones, with around two thirds found just once. Sequenced sample: memory CD4+ T cells sorted from blood. These receptors were taken from a man aged 30 to 39 in good health. The CDR3 runs from the conserved cysteine through the conserved F or W. The D gene is left open where the match is weak. Size values are once, few and many counts, or a class for expanded clones, and some rows have none.

TGTGCCAGCAGCCAAGGGACTTCGCAGTTCTTC | CASSQGTSQFF | once | TRBJ2-1 | 11 | TRBV6-5 | NA
TGCGCCAGCAGCTTGGGACTAGCGGTTAGCACAGATACGCAGTATTTT | CASSLGLAVSTDTQYF | NA | TRBJ2-3 | 16 | TRBV5-1 | TRBD2
TGTGCCAGCAGCTTAGGCCTTGGAAACACCATATATTTT | CASSLGLGNTIYF | NA | TRBJ1-3 | 13 | TRBV11-2 | NA
TGCGCCACCAAGCCGGACACAAGCTCCGGGGAGCTGTTTTTT | CATKPDTSSGELFF | NA | TRBJ2-2 | 14 | TRBV5-1 | NA
TGTGCCAGCAGCCGCCAGGCCTCCGGGGAGCTGTTTTTT | CASSRQASGELFF | NA | TRBJ2-2 | 13 | TRBV14 | NA
TGTGCCATCAGTGCCCCCACTAGGGGTACAGATACGCAGTATTTT | CAISAPTRGTDTQYF | NA | TRBJ2-3 | 15 | TRBV10-3 | NA
TGTGCCAGCAGTTTACTGAGTTACGAGCAGTACTTC | CASSLLSYEQYF | NA | TRBJ2-7 | 12 | TRBV28 | NA
TGTGCCAGCCGGACCCACTCTGGGGATACGCAGTATTTT | CASRTHSGDTQYF | NA | TRBJ2-3 | 13 | TRBV6-1 | NA
TGTGCCAGCAGCGTCTACCGGGACAGGGGCGTAGATGGCTACACCTTC | CASSVYRDRGVDGYTF | NA | TRBJ1-2 | 16 | TRBV9 | TRBD1
TGTGCCAGCAGCCCCAGGGGTCCCAACCAGCCCCAGCATTTT | CASSPRGPNQPQHF | few | TRBJ1-5 | 14 | TRBV6-6 | NA
TGTGCCAGCAGCTTAGAGGCTGGCCGGGGCACAGATACGCAGTATTTT | CASSLEAGRGTDTQYF | NA | TRBJ2-3 | 16 | TRBV7-9 | NA
TGTGCCATCAGTGCGAAAGGGATGTACACTGAAGCTTTCTTT | CAISAKGMYTEAFF | NA | TRBJ1-1 | 14 | TRBV10-3 | NA